The 10 T cell receptor beta chains presented below share a single source sample, sequenced in a study of post-analysis software for immune sequencing data. Included in the TCR beta cDNA libraries were unique molecular identifiers. MiXCR, applied by TCRdb to the PCR reads, yields one record per CDR3 protein. This sample has hundreds of thousands of distinct CDR3 sequences, with under 70% found just once. No cognate antigen is known for these TCRs. Study observations and caveats: Elevated frequency relative to controls characterized roughly 5 TRBV segments in patients, TRBV5-6, TRBV5-1 and TRBV20-1 among them.

Sequences were obtained from blood. The source is a girl aged 5-17 years with multiple sclerosis.

The J gene is TRBJ2-7, the V gene TRBV7-9; 9 nucleotides line up with TRBD2. The CDR3 runs to 14 residues. Germline assignment: CDR1 SEHNR and CDR2 FQNEAQ (reference sequence). The trim removed 4 bases at V and 4 bases at J, leaving 5 bases unmatched. CDR3 DNA: TGTGCCAGCAGCTCGACGGGACTAGCTTACGAGCAGTACTTC. Residues: CASSSTGLAYEQYF.

This clonotype was counted a few times. This chain uses TRBV5-5 with TRBJ2-7, with unresolved D. The V gene lost 3 bases and the J gene lost 0 bases, with 13 bases spanning the gap. This CDR3 has 15 residues. CDR1 SGHKS and CDR2 YYEKEE come from the germline V gene (reference sequence). The CDR3: CASSSAYGSSYEQYF. The CDR3 DNA reads as TGTGCCAGCAGCTCGGCCTACGGAAGCTCCTACGAGCAGTACTTC.

In this sample, this clonotype turned up a few times. The chain joins TRBV20-1 to TRBJ2-7, with 9 bases matching TRBD1. Trimming took 0 bases from V and 3 from J; bases not matched to a gene: 9. CDR1 and CDR2 (germline): DFQATT, SNEGSKA (reference sequence). This CDR3 spans 16 amino acids. Here the CDR3 DNA reads TGCAGTGCTAGAGATTTTGGGACAGGGAACTTCTACGAGCAGTACTTC. It codes for CSARDFGTGNFYEQYF.

CDR3 residues: CASSLQGDSYNEQFF. The CDR3 nucleotides are TGCGCCAGCAGCCTACAGGGGGATTCCTACAATGAGCAGTTCTTC. V gene TRBV5-1 combines with J gene TRBJ2-1, with 8 bases lining up with TRBD1. Germline values: CDR1 SGHRS, CDR2 YFSETQ. V was pared by 4 bases and J by 1 base, with 4 bases of the junction left unmatched. The CDR3 contains 15 residues. Based on the CDR3 plus reference TRBV5-1 and TRBJ2-1, the full variable domain is KAGVTQTPRYLIKTRGQQVTLSCSPISGHRSVSWYQQTPGQGLQFLFEYFSETQRNKGNFPGRFSGRQFSNSRSEMNVSTLELGDSALYLCASSLQGDSYNEQFFGPGTRLTVL.

The V gene is TRBV4-1, the J gene TRBJ1-1; D not resolved. From germline, CDR1 is MGHRA and CDR2 YSYEKL. Trimming shortened V by 5 bases and J by 7 bases, and 14 bases separated the two germline ends. CDR3 length equals 13 residues. CDR3 in amino acids: CASSGGRYSEAFF. The CDR3 bases are TGCGCCAGCAGCGGAGGCAGGTATAGTGAAGCTTTCTTT.

This clonotype was seen a handful of times. This chain uses TRBV5-1 with TRBJ2-1; D gene uncertain. Germline-derived CDR1 and CDR2 are SGHRS and YFSETQ. V shed 10 bases and J shed 4 bases, with 12 bases lying between them. The CDR3 is made up of 12 amino acids. The CDR3 is CAPPREYNEQFF. In DNA, the CDR3 is TGCGCCCCTCCACGCGAGTACAATGAGCAGTTCTTC. The whole variable domain, filled in from reference TRBV5-1 and TRBJ2-1, reads KAGVTQTPRYLIKTRGQQVTLSCSPISGHRSVSWYQQTPGQGLQFLFEYFSETQRNKGNFPGRFSGRQFSNSRSEMNVSTLELGDSALYLCAPPREYNEQFFGPGTRLTVL.

This clonotype came up a few times. The chain recombines TRBV15 with TRBJ2-5, with 9 bases fitting TRBD1. Per germline, CDR1 LNHNV and CDR2 YYDKDF (reference sequence). This CDR3 has 14 residues. V gave up 7 bases and J gave up 5 bases; unmatched junction bases: 8. CDR3 DNA sequence: TGTGCCACCAAGACGACAGGGGGAGAGGAGACCCAGTACTTC. This encodes CATKTTGGEETQYF.

The chain recombines TRBV5-1 with TRBJ2-7, with D possibly being TRBD1 (6 bases). V was cut by 5 bases and J by 3 bases, with 18 bases left in between. The CDR3 loop spans 15 amino acids. CDR1 and CDR2 (germline): SGHRS, YFSETQ. CDR3 loop: CASSRWGQSRYEQYF. DNA for the CDR3: TGCGCCAGCAGTCGGTGGGGGCAATCCCGCTACGAGCAGTACTTC. Using reference TRBV5-1 and TRBJ2-7 for the parts outside the CDR3, the full variable domain is KAGVTQTPRYLIKTRGQQVTLSCSPISGHRSVSWYQQTPGQGLQFLFEYFSETQRNKGNFPGRFSGRQFSNSRSEMNVSTLELGDSALYLCASSRWGQSRYEQYFGPGTRLTVT.

The CDR3 here is CASSPSGQSGNEQFF. CDR3 DNA sequence: TGTGCCAGCAGCCCCTCAGGTCAGTCCGGCAATGAGCAGTTCTTC. The V and J genes are TRBV3-1 and TRBJ2-1, with unresolved D. CDR1 is LGHDT, CDR2 YNNKEL, per germline (reference sequence). The CDR3 is made up of 15 amino acids. Trimming stripped 4 bases from V and 6 bases from J, with 16 bases between.

The chain links TRBV12-3 or TRBV12-4 to TRBJ2-1; the match to TRBD2 covers 9 bases. J was trimmed by 15 bases and V by 3 bases; bases with no gene match: 12. The length of the CDR3 is 14 residues. CDR3 nucleotides: TGTGCCAGCAGTTTGGGTGCGGCTAGCGGGAAGGCGTTCTTC. Its protein product is CASSLGAASGKAFF.